A single sample gave rise to the 15 T cell receptor beta chains below, sequenced in a study of cytomegalovirus exposure and HLA in healthy donors. It was with 60 Vbeta and 13 Jbeta primers that the PCR ran. Method: immunoSEQ multiplex PCR; TCRdb's copy keeps in-frame clones and lacks some. The data show roughly 150,000 clones, over 70% seen once. The sequenced sample was PBMCs. These receptor sequences come from a man aged 50 to 59 in good health and CMV-seropositive.

This chain connects TRBV15 to TRBJ1-4; D is perhaps TRBD1 (5 bases). This CDR3 is 16 amino acids long. Germline V gene lookup returns CDR1 LNHNV and CDR2 YYDKDF (reference sequence). V was cut by 1 base and J by 7 bases, with 16 bases left in between. The CDR3 reads CATSRVPPTGGEKLFF. The CDR3 region has the DNA TGTGCCACCAGCAGAGTCCCCCCAACCGGGGGTGAAAAACTGTTTTTT. The variable domain in full, completed from reference TRBV15 and TRBJ1-4, reads DAMVIQNPRYQVTQFGKPVTLSCSQTLNHNVMYWYQQKSSQAPKLLFHYYDKDFNNEADTPDNFQSRRPNTSFCFLDIRSPGLGDTAMYLCATSRVPPTGGEKLFFGSGTQLSVL.

The rearrangement links TRBV28 to TRBJ2-5; D perhaps matches TRBD2 (6 bases). The J call is uncertain, as TRBJ2-7 better fits the DNA end. CDR3 length: 15 amino acids. Germline lookup yields CDR1 MDHEN and CDR2 SYDVKM. The CDR3 protein is CASSPRTPWTNEQYF. The CDR3 bases are TGTGCCAGCAGTCCCCGGACACCATGGACTAACGAGCAGTACTTC.

The chain couples TRBV6-1 to TRBJ2-7, with 7 bases lining up with TRBD1. Trimming cost V 6 bases and J 6 bases; bases outside gene matches: 5. This CDR3 is built from 12 residues. CDR1 is MNHNS and CDR2 is SASEGT in the germline V gene. The CDR3 reads CASRGGNVEQYF. The CDR3 DNA follows: TGTGCCAGCAGAGGGGGCAACGTCGAGCAGTACTTC.

The chain uses TRBV28 and TRBJ2-7; weak D call: TRBD1 (6 bases). This CDR3 comprises 15 residues. CDR1 and CDR2 from the germline V gene are MDHEN and SYDVKM. The V and J ends lost 0 bases and 3 bases respectively, with 12 bases between them. Written as DNA, the CDR3 is TGTGCCAGCAGTTTATGGTCAGGGGAAAACTACGAGCAGTACTTC. Its translation is CASSLWSGENYEQYF.

J is TRBJ1-2 and V is TRBV6-5; D may be TRBD1 (5 bases). V shed 5 bases and J shed 3 bases, with 16 bases lying between them. The germline V gene encodes CDR1 MNHEY and CDR2 SVGAGI. The CDR3 totals 15 residues. This CDR3 is CASSMLFDSYYGYTF. In DNA, the CDR3 is TGTGCCAGCAGTATGCTCTTCGACAGTTACTATGGCTACACCTTC.

This clone was counted a single time. The J gene is TRBJ1-5, the V gene TRBV4-1; TRBD1 matches 8 bases. The V gene's germline CDR1 is MGHRA and CDR2 YSYEKL. The CDR3 length is 14 residues. V dropped 4 bases and J dropped 5; count of bases not matched to a gene: 4. The CDR3 reads CASSPDRGYQPQHF. The DNA of the CDR3 is TGCGCCAGCAGCCCTGACAGGGGATATCAGCCCCAGCATTTT.

The genes are TRBV6-5 and TRBJ1-1; D not resolved. Germline loops: CDR1 MNHEY, CDR2 SVGAGI. CDR3 length: 15 amino acids. Trimming cost V 0 bases and J 0 bases, with 8 bases left between them. CDR3 DNA sequence: TGTGCCAGCAGTTACTCGCGGGAAATGAACACTGAAGCTTTCTTT. Its translation: CASSYSREMNTEAFF.

The chain carries TRBV6-5 and TRBJ2-5; 13 positions match TRBD2. The V gene end was trimmed by 7 bases and the J gene end by 5 bases; junction bases not matched to a gene: 1. CDR1 MNHEY and CDR2 SVGAGI come from the germline V gene. The CDR3 contains 13 residues. CDR3 sequence (DNA): TGTGCCAGCAAGACTAGCGGGAGGGAGACCCAGTACTTC. This gives the protein CASKTSGRETQYF.

This chain connects TRBV7-8 to TRBJ2-1, with TRBD2 as a possible D gene (5 bases). CDR3 size: 16 residues. Germline values: CDR1 SGHVS, CDR2 FQNEAQ. Trimming shortened V by 5 bases and J by 1 base, and 15 bases separated the two germline ends. The CDR3 nucleotides read TGTGCCAGCAGCACCTATCGGGGTGGGTCCTACAATGAGCAGTTCTTC. Residues: CASSTYRGGSYNEQFF.

A word on this clone: The same CDR3 is also encoded by other DNA sequences in this sample. The chain joins TRBV28 to TRBJ2-7, with 8 bases that match TRBD2. This CDR3 is built from 19 residues. Germline CDR1 and CDR2: MDHEN and SYDVKM. The CDR3 spells CAASSFGDIGGGSSYEQYF. Here the CDR3 DNA reads TGTGCTGCCAGCAGTTTCGGGGATATCGGCGGGGGGAGTTCCTACGAGCAGTACTTC.

Turning to this clone: An end of the junction does not agree with germline; a read error may underlie this. The sample holds other DNA sequences that translate to the same CDR3. CDR3 bases: TGTGCCAGCAGCTACTCTGCCCAGGGATATTGGGGCTACACCTTC. It codes for CASSYSAQGYWGYTF. V usage is TRBV6-5 and J usage is TRBJ1-2; the D gene is possibly TRBD1 (5 bases). Per the germline V gene, CDR1 is MNHEY and CDR2 is SVGAGI. CDR3 length: 15 amino acids.

This chain connects TRBV28 to TRBJ2-3; the D gene is possibly TRBD2 (5 bases). Germline V gene sequence: CDR1 MDHEN, CDR2 SYDVKM. The CDR3 has 15 residues. The V end was cut by 5 bases, the J end by 3 bases, with 15 bases between. Here the CDR3 reads CASSGPGELTDTQYF. For the CDR3, the DNA is TGTGCCAGCAGTGGGCCCGGGGAACTTACAGATACGCAGTATTTT.

Only one count was recorded for this clone. This chain links TRBV20-1 with TRBJ2-5; no firm D call. V was pared by 7 bases and J by 5 bases, with 11 bases between. Germline loops: CDR1 DFQATT, CDR2 SNEGSKA (reference sequence). This CDR3 has 11 residues. CDR3: CSVLYGETQYF. CDR3 sequence (DNA): TGCAGTGTCCTTTACGGGGAGACCCAGTACTTC.

The V gene is TRBV6-5, the J gene TRBJ2-5, with a possible D match to TRBD2 (6 bases). The germline V gene encodes CDR1 MNHEY and CDR2 SVGAGI. This CDR3 has 14 amino acids. V shed 6 bases and J shed 5 bases, with 16 bases lying between them. The CDR3 DNA sequence: TGTGCCAGCAGACCCGGGAGTACCAGGGAGACCCAGTACTTC. It yields the protein CASRPGSTRETQYF.

About this clone itself: Relative to the germline gene, one junction end is altered; a read error may explain this. This sequence joins TRBV7-7 and TRBJ2-1, with 9 bases aligning to TRBD1. Germline-derived CDR1 and CDR2 are SSHAT and FNYEAQ (reference sequence). The CDR3 runs to 16 residues. Written as DNA, the CDR3 is TGTGCTAGCAGCTTTTCAGCCGGGACAGGGTATAATGAGCAGTTCTTC. Translation gives CASSFSAGTGYNEQFF.